The rows below give T cell receptor beta chains drawn from one sample of a study of blood T cell repertoires in COVID-19. TCRdb's table, derived via immunoSEQ multiplex PCR, lists solely in-frame clones and lacks some. Here the sample spans under 25,000 clones, under 90% being singletons. The sequenced material came from peripheral blood. Every receptor here comes from a woman aged 65 to 85 with active COVID-19. The CDR3 runs from the conserved cysteine through the conserved F or W.

>TRBV3-1/TRBV3-2|TRBJ2-2
CASSQPKAGAASGELFF
>TRBV27|TRBJ2-2
CASSSYTGELFF
>TRBV29-1|TRBJ1-4
CSARTGATEKLFF
>TRBV4-1|TRBJ2-1
CASSQDRGPNEQFF
>TRBV6-5|TRBJ2-2
CASRTTLTGTGELFF
>TRBV6-5|TRBJ1-1
CASSLTQGPRVAFF
>TRBV7-6|TRBJ2-1
CASSLTGGSSYNEQFF
>TRBV24-1|TRBJ2-1
CATSEPGQGYNEQFF
>TRBV19|TRBJ1-1
CASKEGGFMNTEAFF
>TRBV4-3|TRBJ1-6
CASRHYNRGYGDNSPLHF
>TRBV7-9|TRBJ1-5
CASSPPGGYSNQPQHF
>TRBV29-1|TRBJ2-3
CSVDRTSGGRGDTQYF
>TRBV11-3|TRBJ2-1
CASSLEGHNEQFF
>TRBV13|TRBJ1-5
CASSLGRFNQPQHF
>TRBV4-3|TRBJ2-5
CASSQETQDSGYQETQYF
>TRBV10-3|TRBJ2-7
CAIKGSGGDEQYF
>TRBV15|TRBJ2-7
CATSRDHYEQYF
>TRBV15|TRBJ2-2
CATSRDRRAGGELFF
>TRBV4-2|TRBJ2-5
CASSRPGAGGAETQYF
>TRBV25-1|TRBJ1-2
CASSAGIIFESNYGYTF
>TRBV20-1|TRBJ2-7
CSASALPDSYEQYF
>TRBV16|TRBJ2-5
CASSQNRGLQETQYF
>TRBV7-2|TRBJ2-5
CASSNPTGGVETQYF
>TRBV5-1|TRBJ2-2
CASRLSNRVTGELFF